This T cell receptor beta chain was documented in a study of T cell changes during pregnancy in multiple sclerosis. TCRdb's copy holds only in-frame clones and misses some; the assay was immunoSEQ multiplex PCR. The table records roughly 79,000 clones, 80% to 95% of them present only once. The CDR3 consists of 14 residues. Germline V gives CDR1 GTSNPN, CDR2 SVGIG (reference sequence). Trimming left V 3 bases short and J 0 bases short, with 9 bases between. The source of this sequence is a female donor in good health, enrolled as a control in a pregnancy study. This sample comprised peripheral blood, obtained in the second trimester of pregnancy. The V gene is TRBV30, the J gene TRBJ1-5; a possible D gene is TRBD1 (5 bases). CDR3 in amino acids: CAWSRQFSNQPQHF. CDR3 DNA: TGTGCCTGGAGCCGACAGTTTAGCAATCAGCCCCAGCATTTT.